This T cell receptor beta chain was identified in a study of cytomegalovirus exposure and HLA in healthy donors. The CDR3 has 16 residues. V lost 0 bases and J lost 4, with 16 bases in between. From germline, CDR1 is LGHNA and CDR2 YNFKEQ. The PCR used 60 Vbeta and 13 Jbeta primers. The table came from immunoSEQ multiplex PCR; TCRdb's copy has only in-frame clones and leaves some out. The sample contains approximately 110,000 clones, around 77% of which appear only once. The receptor comes from a human donor in good health. Input material: PBMCs. The chain carries TRBV4-2 and TRBJ2-7; a weak D match, TRBD2 (5 bases). In DNA, the CDR3 is TGTGCCAGCAGCCAAGAGGGGTTAGCAGGAGGTTACGAGCAGTACTTC. This translates into CASSQEGLAGGYEQYF.